The 2 T cell receptor beta chains reported below all come from one sample, sequenced in a study of cytotoxic CD8 clonotypes in ibrutinib-treated CLL. TCRdb's copy holds only in-frame clones and misses some; the assay was immunoSEQ multiplex PCR. This sample yields 45,000 to 65,000 clones, of which approximately 87% are seen a single time; 20% belongs to the top ten. Sequences were derived from PBMCs, sampled after 24 months of ibrutinib treatment. These receptors were collected from a human donor with chronic lymphocytic leukemia.

V gene TRBV15 combines with J gene TRBJ1-2; D is perhaps TRBD1 (6 bases). From germline, CDR1 is LNHNV and CDR2 YYDKDF (reference sequence). The CDR3 has 13 residues. V was pared by 5 bases and J by 2 bases, with 9 bases between. This CDR3 is CATSEGVNYGYTF. The DNA for the CDR3 is TGTGCCACCAGCGAGGGGGTGAACTATGGCTACACCTTC.

This chain joins TRBV23-1 and TRBJ1-1, with TRBD1 identical over 8 bases. TRBV23-1 is an open reading frame whose function is uncertain. The trim removed 2 bases at V and 0 bases at J, leaving 8 bases unmatched. This CDR3 contains 17 residues. The CDR3 nucleotides read TGCGCCAGCAGTCAACTTCGGACAGGGTGCATGAACACTGAAGCTTTCTTT. Protein: CASSQLRTGCMNTEAFF.